What follows describes a single T cell receptor beta chain. Its antigen is unidentified. TCRdb's copy holds only in-frame clones and misses some; the assay was immunoSEQ multiplex PCR. Of about 84,000 clones listed, about 85% are singletons. The record originates from a study of T cell responses to AZD1222 COVID-19 vaccine. Whole-study results and caveats: Sampling captured repertoires only after the peak T cell response. Among the donors, most were white British and more were female, and clonal diversity was possibly underestimated.

The CDR3 consists of 16 residues. Looked up from germline, CDR1 is WNHNN and CDR2 is SYGVQD (reference sequence). Trimming took 1 base from V and 6 from J; bases not matched to a gene: 8. This specimen was peripheral blood, taken on day 0 of AZD1222 vaccination. This TCR came from an adult in good health. This chain connects TRBV10-1 to TRBJ1-1; 10 nucleotides line up with TRBD1. The chain's CDR3 is CASSEFGDRGLSEAFF. As DNA, the CDR3 is TGCGCCAGCAGTGAGTTCGGGGACAGGGGTCTGTCTGAAGCTTTCTTT.